One and the same sample provided the 17 T cell receptor beta chains below, sequenced in a study of neoadjuvant anti-PD-1 for oral cavity cancer (dated by TCRdb to the early 2020s). Preparation of the library involved the immunoSEQ multiplex PCR assay. Not all clones reach the TCRdb copy of this immuneACCESS table, which keeps in-frame sequences only. Checked studies attribute under half of the gap to unresolved V genes and leave the rest unexplained. In all, the sample holds more than 9,500 clones, and roughly 60% of those were seen once. The ten largest make up 9% to 15% of the sample. In light of the paper, this sample's time point label describes: before neoadjuvant nivolumab. The specimen was tumor tissue, collected before nivolumab (anti-PD-1) treatment. Every receptor here comes from a person aged 35-79 years with oral cavity squamous cell carcinoma.

The chain has TRBV9 and TRBJ2-2; 10 bases are a match to TRBD1. Unmatched junction bases numbered 7, after V lost 4 bases and J lost 4 bases. CDR1 and CDR2 (germline): SGDLS, YYNGEE. The length of the CDR3 is 16 residues. This chain's CDR3 is CASSPQGQGFTGELFF. In DNA form, the CDR3 reads TGTGCCAGCAGCCCCCAGGGACAGGGGTTCACCGGGGAGCTGTTTTTT.

The rearrangement joins TRBV6-5 to TRBJ1-1; D is possibly TRBD1 (5 bases). Trimming removed 4 bases at V and 4 bases at J, with 10 bases between. Germline V gene sequence: CDR1 MNHEY, CDR2 SVGAGI. This CDR3 contains 13 residues. This chain's CDR3 is CASSLAGSTEAFF. The CDR3 coding sequence is TGTGCCAGCAGTTTGGCAGGGAGCACTGAAGCTTTCTTT.

The chain joins TRBV28 to TRBJ2-1, with a possible D match to TRBD2 (6 bases). With 1 base removed from V and 6 bases from J, the gap between germline ends came to 16 bases. This CDR3 is built from 16 residues. Germline CDR1 reads MDHEN; CDR2 reads SYDVKM. DNA of the CDR3: TGTGCCAGCAGTTTATCGAGTCCGGGACTGCGCAATGAGCAGTTCTTC. As protein: CASSLSSPGLRNEQFF.

To note about this clone: The same CDR3 also results from other DNA sequences found in this sample. V and J are TRBV29-1 and TRBJ1-2; TRBD1 is a possible D gene (6 bases). The CDR3 loop spans 11 amino acids. V lost 7 bases to trimming and J lost 6 bases, with 12 bases between them. Germline V gene data show CDR1 as SQVTM and CDR2 as ANQGSEA. The CDR3 reads CSDQGIDGYTF. The CDR3 DNA is TGCAGCGACCAGGGGATAGATGGCTACACCTTC.

This clone is categorized as large. This rearrangement joins TRBV7-8 to TRBJ1-1; TRBD1 agrees at 9 bases. The CDR3 is 14 amino acids. Trimming took 2 bases from V and 8 from J; bases not matched to a gene: 6. The germline gives CDR1 SGHVS, CDR2 FQNEAQ. CDR3 sequence (DNA): TGTGCCAGCAGCTTATGGACAGGGGACATCGAAGCTTTCTTT. It specifies CASSLWTGDIEAFF.

V is TRBV7-8 and J is TRBJ1-5; TRBD1 is a possible D gene (5 bases). V lost 1 base and J 4 bases, leaving 11 bases between the germline ends. CDR3 length equals 15 residues. The V gene's germline CDR1 is SGHVS and CDR2 FQNEAQ. CDR3 DNA: TGTGCCAGCAGCTTAGTGGGGGTGGCAAATCAGCCCCAGCATTTT. Translating it yields CASSLVGVANQPQHF.

The chain has TRBV6-1 and TRBJ2-7; 8 bases align to TRBD2. The CDR3 is 15 amino acids. The V and J ends lost 7 bases and 2 bases, in that order; junction bases with no gene match: 10. Per germline, CDR1 MNHNS and CDR2 SASEGT. CDR3 loop: CASNFRTSNAYEQYF. The CDR3 region has the DNA TGTGCCAGCAATTTCCGGACTAGCAACGCCTACGAGCAGTACTTC.

The J gene is TRBJ1-5, the V gene TRBV2, with 12 positions matching TRBD1. In germline, CDR1 is SNHLY, CDR2 FYNNEI. The CDR3 has 17 residues. V lost 2 bases to trimming and J lost 4 bases; unmatched junction nucleotides: 6. The CDR3 region is CASSERGTGGGNQPQHF. The CDR3 DNA follows: TGTGCCAGCAGTGAAAGGGGGACAGGGGGCGGGAATCAGCCCCAGCATTTT.

CDR3 nucleotide sequence: TGTGCCAGCAGCTTAGTTCGGGGCCTTAGCTCTGGAAACACCATATATTTT. This translates into CASSLVRGLSSGNTIYF. The V call is TRBV11-2, the J call TRBJ1-3, with D perhaps TRBD1 (5 bases). Germline loops: CDR1 SGHAT, CDR2 FQNNGV. Trimming removed 1 base at V and 0 bases at J, with 13 bases between. There are 17 residues in the CDR3.

This chain joins TRBV6-5 and TRBJ2-7, with TRBD2 as a possible D gene (5 bases). Trimming cost V 0 bases and J 5 bases, with 11 bases left between them. The CDR3 totals 14 residues. The germline gives CDR1 MNHEY, CDR2 SVGAGI. The CDR3 sequence: CASSYSGAGDEQYF. The CDR3 DNA reads as TGTGCCAGCAGTTACTCGGGAGCTGGAGACGAGCAGTACTTC.

The rearrangement links TRBV10-3 to TRBJ2-7, with 12 bases aligning to TRBD2. From germline, CDR1 is ENHRY and CDR2 SYGVKD. The CDR3 covers 16 residues. Unmatched junction bases numbered 4, after V lost 3 bases and J lost 1 base. In nucleotides, the CDR3 is TGTGCCATCAGTGATCATACTAGCGGGAGGTCCTACGAGCAGTACTTC. Its translation: CAISDHTSGRSYEQYF.

J is TRBJ2-7 and V is TRBV6-5, with 7 positions matching TRBD1. Germline assignment: CDR1 MNHEY and CDR2 SVGAGI. This CDR3 is built from 13 residues. Trimming cost V 5 bases and J 7 bases; bases outside gene matches: 8. The CDR3 bases are TGTGCCAGCAGTGTCGGCCCGACAGGGGAGCAGTACTTC. This gives the protein CASSVGPTGEQYF.

The V call is TRBV7-2, the J call TRBJ1-5; D remains ambiguous. V shed 1 base and J shed 0 bases, with 10 bases lying between them. This CDR3 spans 16 amino acids. The germline gives CDR1 SGHTA, CDR2 FQGNSA. This CDR3 reads CASSLGLAYSNQPQHF. The CDR3, as DNA: TGTGCCAGCAGCTTAGGGCTCGCCTATAGCAATCAGCCCCAGCATTTT.

The chain combines TRBV27 with TRBJ2-1; no clear D. Germline V gene sequence: CDR1 MNHEY, CDR2 SMNVEV (reference sequence). Trimming took off 3 bases at V and 9 bases at J, with 9 bases between the two ends. There are 12 residues in the CDR3. The CDR3 region has the DNA TGTGCCAGCAGTTTTGACGGGTTTGAGCAGTTCTTC. Protein sequence: CASSFDGFEQFF.

This clone rates as medium-sized (0.01 to 0.1%). The V call is TRBV7-6, the J call TRBJ2-1; no reliable D call. Germline V gene sequence: CDR1 SGHVS, CDR2 FNYEAQ. The CDR3 consists of 12 residues. The germline V and J ends were trimmed by 5 bases and 8 bases, with 10 bases remaining between them. The CDR3 region is CASSPPTDEQFF. As DNA, the CDR3 is TGTGCCAGCAGCCCCCCGACGGATGAGCAGTTCTTC. Combining the CDR3 with reference TRBV7-6 and TRBJ2-1 gives the whole variable domain GAGVSQSPRYKVTKRGQDVALRCDPISGHVSLYWYRQALGQGPEFLTYFNYEAQQDKSGLPNDRFSAERPEGSISTLTIQRTEQRDSAMYRCASSPPTDEQFFGPGTRLTVL.

The chain has TRBV27 and TRBJ2-4; D is perhaps TRBD1 (6 bases). V was clipped by 5 bases and J by 0 bases, with 14 bases between them. The CDR3 covers 16 residues. Germline V gene data show CDR1 as MNHEY and CDR2 as SMNVEV (reference sequence). The CDR3 region has the DNA TGTGCCAGCAGTGAACAGGGAGCTCTAGCCAAAAACATTCAGTACTTC. It translates to CASSEQGALAKNIQYF.

In this sample, this clone turned up a few times. The chain has TRBV27 and TRBJ1-4; TRBD1 matches 7 bases. Germline V gene sequence: CDR1 MNHEY, CDR2 SMNVEV (reference sequence). After removal of 10 bases from V and 8 bases from J, the junction contained 10 bases not matched to a gene. The length of the CDR3 is 13 residues. The CDR3: CATLDRVNEKLFF. The CDR3 nucleotides read TGTGCCACCCTCGACAGGGTAAACGAAAAACTGTTTTTT.